The 24 T cell receptor beta chains given below trace back to one sample, sequenced in a study of identical twins. TCRdb redid the calling of the 5' RACE reads with MiXCR, one entry per CDR3 protein. The table shows around 490,000 distinct CDR3 sequences, with more than 20% occurring only once. Separately, the same data were catalogued under a study of yellow fever vaccine responses in identical twins.

The sample comprised CD4+ T cells sorted from blood. The source of these receptors is a woman younger than 30 in good health.

Many counts were recorded for this clonotype. The chain employs TRBV29-1 and TRBJ1-1; no reliable D call. The germline V and J ends were trimmed by 6 bases and 6 bases, with 14 bases remaining between them. The CDR3 has 12 amino acids. Germline CDR1 reads SQVTM; CDR2 reads ANQGSEA. The CDR3 protein is CSVDPRASEAFF. Written as DNA, the CDR3 is TGCAGCGTGGATCCAAGGGCCTCTGAAGCTTTCTTT.

The rearrangement joins TRBV10-3 to TRBJ2-7; D is possibly TRBD2 (6 bases). Germline V lookup: CDR1 ENHRY, CDR2 SYGVKD. V lost 3 bases and J 3 bases, leaving 9 bases between the germline ends. The CDR3 contains 13 residues. CDR3 nucleotide sequence: TGTGCCATCAGTGAAATGGGAGGCTACGAGCAGTACGTC. Protein: CAISEMGGYEQYV.

This clonotype was seen more than once but under ten times. V gene TRBV12-3 or TRBV12-4 combines with J gene TRBJ1-5; D gene unclear. V shed 6 bases and J shed 0 bases, with 18 bases lying between them. The CDR3 length is 17 residues. The CDR3 loop reads CASSQASADISNQPQHF. The CDR3 nucleotides are TGTGCCAGCAGCCAGGCGTCCGCTGACATTAGCAATCAGCCCCAGCATTTT.

Here the CDR3 reads CASSPNPGLAGREQFF. CDR3 in DNA: TGTGCCAGCAGCCCAAATCCGGGACTAGCGGGACGGGAGCAGTTCTTC. The V call is TRBV12-3 or TRBV12-4, the J call TRBJ2-1, with 13 bases fitting TRBD2. Trimming at V came to 6 bases and at J to 10 bases, leaving 12 bases not matched to a gene. The CDR3 runs to 16 residues.

This chain connects TRBV5-1 to TRBJ2-1, with D uncertain. The CDR3 sequence is 17 residues long. From germline, CDR1 is SGHRS and CDR2 YFSETQ. The V and J ends lost 4 bases and 5 bases respectively, with 22 bases between them. Here the CDR3 reads CASSLDSIRRTHNEQFF. The CDR3 coding sequence is TGCGCCAGCAGCCTCGACTCCATTCGACGCACACACAATGAGCAGTTCTTC.

This chain joins TRBV5-1 and TRBJ2-2; 7 bases map to TRBD1. This CDR3 spans 14 amino acids. Trimming took 4 bases from V and 7 from J; bases not matched to a gene: 7. Germline-derived CDR1 and CDR2 are SGHRS and YFSETQ. Here the CDR3 DNA reads TGCGCCAGCAGCAACGACAGGGTTGGCGGGGAGCTGTTTTTT. Translation: CASSNDRVGGELFF. The whole variable domain, remainder taken from reference TRBV5-1 and TRBJ2-2, is KAGVTQTPRYLIKTRGQQVTLSCSPISGHRSVSWYQQTPGQGLQFLFEYFSETQRNKGNFPGRFSGRQFSNSRSEMNVSTLELGDSALYLCASSNDRVGGELFFGEGSRLTVL.

This rearrangement joins TRBV19 to TRBJ2-2, with a possible D match to TRBD2 (5 bases). Germline CDR1 reads LNHDA; CDR2 reads SQIVND (reference sequence). The CDR3 runs to 15 residues. Trimming shortened V by 2 bases and J by 7 bases, and 14 bases separated the two germline ends. The CDR3 DNA reads TGTGCCAGTAGTATACGAGAGGGATACGTCGGGGAGCTGTTTTTT. This gives the protein CASSIREGYVGELFF.

The chain employs TRBV10-2 and TRBJ1-2; D not certain. The V end was cut by 3 bases, the J end by 3 bases, with 8 bases between. This CDR3 region has 13 residues. Germline V CDR1 and CDR2: WSHSY, SAAADI. CDR3 loop: CASSEADYYGYTF. The CDR3 bases are TGCGCCAGCAGTGAAGCGGATTACTATGGCTACACCTTC.

This clonotype was detected only a few times. The V call is TRBV20-1, the J call TRBJ1-2; D unclear. V lost 0 bases and J lost 6, with 23 bases in between. Per the germline V gene, CDR1 is DFQATT and CDR2 is SNEGSKA (reference sequence). The CDR3 covers 17 residues. The CDR3 loop is CSARDKWGGRLPNGYTF. CDR3 bases: TGCAGTGCTAGAGATAAGTGGGGAGGGAGATTACCTAATGGCTACACCTTC.

V is TRBV7-8 and J is TRBJ2-7, with TRBD1 matching 10 bases. CDR1 is SGHVS and CDR2 is FQNEAQ in the germline V gene. This CDR3 comprises 14 residues. Trimming at V came to 5 bases and at J to 6 bases, leaving 7 bases not matched to a gene. CDR3 in DNA: TGTGCCAGCAGCGCCCGGGACAGGGGATCCGAGCAGTACGTC. Protein: CASSARDRGSEQYV.

This clonotype was counted between two and nine times. V gene TRBV19 combines with J gene TRBJ2-3; the D is unclear. Germline CDR1 LNHDA, CDR2 SQIVND (reference sequence). The CDR3 has 13 residues. V was trimmed by 2 bases and J by 6 bases, leaving 9 bases between them. The CDR3 spells CASSITVSDTQYF. The DNA for the CDR3 is TGTGCCAGTAGTATAACTGTTTCCGATACGCAGTATTTT.

There are a few counts of this clonotype. The V and J genes are TRBV12-3 or TRBV12-4 and TRBJ2-3, with a weak D call TRBD1 (6 bases). The V gene lost 0 bases and the J gene lost 4 bases, with 11 bases spanning the gap. The CDR3 covers 15 residues. The CDR3 loop is CASSLAGTGPDTQYF. DNA for the CDR3: TGTGCCAGCAGTTTAGCGGGTACAGGGCCAGATACGCAGTATTTT.

The chain carries TRBV5-1 and TRBJ2-6; D not resolved. Germline lookup yields CDR1 SGHRS and CDR2 YFSETQ. The CDR3 is made up of 19 amino acids. V lost 1 base and J lost 2, with 19 bases in between. CDR3 bases: TGCGCCAGCAGCTTGAAATCGTGGGCGGAATCGACTGGGGCCAACGTCCTGACTTTC. Its translation: CASSLKSWAESTGANVLTF.

The chain recombines TRBV25-1 with TRBJ2-7, with D maybe TRBD1 (6 bases). Germline V gene sequence: CDR1 MGHDK, CDR2 SYGVNS. V lost 5 bases and J 0 bases, leaving 11 bases between the germline ends. The CDR3 has 14 amino acids. CDR3 in DNA: TGTGCCAGCAGTACCCGACAGGCCTCCTACGAGCAGTACTTC. Its translation is CASSTRQASYEQYF.

This rearrangement joins TRBV4-2 to TRBJ2-2; no clear D gene. The CDR3 sequence is 18 residues long. CDR1 and CDR2 from the germline V gene are LGHNA and YNFKEQ. The germline V and J ends were trimmed by 0 bases and 4 bases, with 18 bases remaining between them. This CDR3 is CASSQEFGSESLTGELFF. The DNA of the CDR3 is TGTGCCAGCAGCCAAGAATTTGGGTCGGAATCTCTCACCGGGGAGCTGTTTTTT.

This clonotype was seen repeatedly, ten times or more. The chain couples TRBV12-3 or TRBV12-4 to TRBJ1-6; D is possibly TRBD1 (6 bases). Trimming removed 2 bases at V and 10 bases at J, with 12 bases between. There are 14 residues in the CDR3. The CDR3 DNA reads TGTGCCAGCAGTTTATCCGGGACAAGCTCACCCCTCCACTTT. Amino acid sequence: CASSLSGTSSPLHF.

Here the CDR3 DNA reads TGCGCCAGCAGAGACAGGGCTTCCATGAACACTGAAGCTTTCTTT. Translating it yields CASRDRASMNTEAFF. The chain carries TRBV10-2 and TRBJ1-1, with TRBD1 identical over 7 bases. CDR3 size: 15 residues. Germline CDR1 is WSHSY and CDR2 is SAAADI. Losses at the gene ends were 6 bases for V and 0 bases for J; bases not matched to a gene: 7.

This clonotype was seen more than once but under ten times. V is TRBV12-3 or TRBV12-4 and J is TRBJ1-1, with a tentative D call TRBD1 (6 bases). The CDR3 runs 13 residues. The CDR3, as DNA: TGTGCAGGCGGGGGACAAGCGAACACTGAAGCTTTCTTT. Residues: CAGGGQANTEAFF.

This chain links TRBV18 with TRBJ2-2; the D is unclear. Trimming shortened V by 0 bases and J by 5 bases, and 7 bases separated the two germline ends. Germline V CDR1 and CDR2: KGHSH, LQKENI. This CDR3 is built from 14 residues. The CDR3 region is CASSPPSGTGELFF. The DNA for the CDR3 is TGTGCCAGCTCACCACCAAGTGGGACCGGGGAGCTGTTTTTT.

This clonotype was counted a few times. The gene calls are TRBV10-1 and TRBJ2-3; D remains ambiguous. Trimming took off 6 bases at V and 3 bases at J, with 13 bases between the two ends. The CDR3 totals 14 residues. Germline V CDR1 and CDR2: WNHNN, SYGVQD (reference sequence). CDR3 residues: CASSYSTKTDTQYF. The CDR3 DNA sequence: TGCGCCAGCAGCTATTCGACGAAGACAGATACGCAGTATTTT.

This clonotype was observed a few times. CDR3 protein: CASNTMGASEETQYF. In DNA, the CDR3 is TGTGCCAGCAACACTATGGGGGCTAGCGAAGAGACCCAGTACTTC. The gene calls are TRBV2 and TRBJ2-5, with D perhaps matching TRBD1 or TRBD2 (6 bases each). Germline CDR1 reads SNHLY; CDR2 reads FYNNEI. The CDR3 contains 15 residues. The V end lost 7 bases, the J end lost 3 bases, and 18 bases lay between the germline ends.

This chain joins TRBV5-1 and TRBJ1-1; TRBD1 might be the D (5 bases). V lost 6 bases to trimming and J lost 4 bases, with 16 bases between them. Germline CDR1 and CDR2: SGHRS and YFSETQ. The CDR3 covers 14 residues. The CDR3 bases are TGCGCCAGCACTGGTAACGTGGGGGGCACTGAAGCTTTCTTT. It encodes CASTGNVGGTEAFF. The full variable domain, rest sourced from reference TRBV5-1 and TRBJ1-1, is KAGVTQTPRYLIKTRGQQVTLSCSPISGHRSVSWYQQTPGQGLQFLFEYFSETQRNKGNFPGRFSGRQFSNSRSEMNVSTLELGDSALYLCASTGNVGGTEAFFGQGTRLTVV.

There are a few counts of this clonotype. This chain links TRBV7-9 with TRBJ1-2; unclear D gene. Germline lookup yields CDR1 SEHNR and CDR2 FQNEAQ (reference sequence). Trimming took 1 base from V and 1 from J, leaving 7 bases between them. The CDR3 has 14 amino acids. The CDR3 DNA follows: TGTGCCAGCAGCTTAGAACTGTATAACTATGGCTACACCTTC. Its translation is CASSLELYNYGYTF. The full variable domain, in which reference TRBV7-9 and TRBJ1-2 provide the parts outside the CDR3, is DTGVSQNPRHKITKRGQNVTFRCDPISEHNRLYWYRQTLGQGPEFLTYFQNEAQLEKSRLLSDRFSAERPKGSFSTLEIQRTEQGDSAMYLCASSLELYNYGYTFGSGTRLTVV.

V gene TRBV20-1 combines with J gene TRBJ2-7; 15 positions match TRBD2. The V gene's germline CDR1 is DFQATT and CDR2 SNEGSKA (reference sequence). V shed 6 bases and J 4 bases; nucleotides not matched to a gene: 4. CDR3 length equals 14 residues. The CDR3 sequence: CSAGTSGRRYEQYF. The DNA for the CDR3 is TGCAGTGCCGGGACTAGCGGGAGGAGGTACGAGCAGTACTTC.